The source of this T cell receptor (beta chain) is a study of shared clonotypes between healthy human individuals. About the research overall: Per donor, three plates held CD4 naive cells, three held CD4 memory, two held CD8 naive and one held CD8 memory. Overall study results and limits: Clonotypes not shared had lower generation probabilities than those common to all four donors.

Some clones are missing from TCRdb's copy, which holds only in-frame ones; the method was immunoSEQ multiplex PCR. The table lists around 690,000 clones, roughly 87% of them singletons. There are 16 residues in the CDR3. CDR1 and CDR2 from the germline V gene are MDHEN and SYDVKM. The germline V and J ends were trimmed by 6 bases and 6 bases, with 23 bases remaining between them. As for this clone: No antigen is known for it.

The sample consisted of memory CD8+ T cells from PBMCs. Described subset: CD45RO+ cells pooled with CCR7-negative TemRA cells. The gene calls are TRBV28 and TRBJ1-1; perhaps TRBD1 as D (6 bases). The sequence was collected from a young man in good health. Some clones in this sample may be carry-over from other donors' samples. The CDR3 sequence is CASSLGQPFMVAEAFF. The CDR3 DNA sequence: TGTGCCAGCAGCCTAGGACAGCCTTTCATGGTCGCTGAAGCTTTCTTT.